This is a list of T cell receptor beta chains from one sample in a study of OX40 agonist ivuxolimab in advanced cancers. Assay used: immunoSEQ multiplex PCR; TCRdb lists only in-frame clones, some missing. The table shows about 50,000 clones, with around 93% occurring only once. The source material was CD4+ or CD8+ T cells sorted from blood, sampled in a trial of the OX40 agonist ivuxolimab. Receptors were obtained from an adult with an advanced solid tumor such as melanoma, head and neck, liver or kidney cancer. Each CDR3 is given with its conserved first and last residue. D genes are given only for firm matches. The size entry is marked missing in some rows and otherwise reads once, few, many or a size class.

V gene: TRBV9
J gene: TRBJ2-7
CDR3 length: 13
clone size: -
D gene: TRBD1
CDR3 protein: CASSAGTGYEQYF
CDR3 DNA: TGTGCCAGCAGCGCCGGGACAGGCTACGAGCAGTACTTC

V gene: TRBV6-6
J gene: TRBJ1-5
CDR3 length: 14
clone size: -
D gene: -
CDR3 protein: CASSHRLLGQPQHF
CDR3 DNA: TGTGCCAGCAGTCACAGGTTGCTAGGCCAGCCCCAGCATTTT

V gene: TRBV28
J gene: TRBJ2-7
CDR3 length: 15
clone size: -
D gene: TRBD2
CDR3 protein: CASSGTGLAAYEQYF
CDR3 DNA: TGTGCCAGCAGCGGAACGGGACTAGCGGCCTACGAGCAGTACTTC

V gene: TRBV30
J gene: TRBJ2-1
CDR3 length: 17
clone size: medium-sized
D gene: TRBD2
CDR3 protein: CAWRPPTSGRRGGEQFF
CDR3 DNA: TGTGCCTGGAGGCCCCCGACTAGCGGACGGCGGGGTGGTGAGCAGTTCTTC

V gene: TRBV7-9
J gene: TRBJ1-1
CDR3 length: 12
clone size: -
D gene: -
CDR3 protein: CASSRDGREAFF
CDR3 DNA: TGTGCCAGCAGCCGGGACGGCCGTGAAGCTTTCTTT

V gene: TRBV27
J gene: TRBJ2-7
CDR3 length: 16
clone size: -
D gene: -
CDR3 protein: CASSYQFRDLSYEQYF
CDR3 DNA: TGTGCCAGCAGTTACCAATTCCGGGACCTTTCCTACGAGCAGTACTTC

V gene: TRBV2
J gene: TRBJ2-7
CDR3 length: 12
clone size: -
D gene: -
CDR3 protein: CASRGPSYEQYF
CDR3 DNA: TGTGCCAGCAGGGGCCCCTCCTACGAGCAGTACTTC

V gene: TRBV19
J gene: TRBJ1-2
CDR3 length: 12
clone size: -
D gene: -
CDR3 protein: CASSNSHYGYTF
CDR3 DNA: TGTGCCAGTAGTAACAGTCACTATGGCTACACCTTC

V gene: TRBV19
J gene: TRBJ2-7
CDR3 length: 15
clone size: -
D gene: TRBD2
CDR3 protein: CASSQGLAGSLEQYF
CDR3 DNA: TGTGCCAGTAGTCAGGGACTAGCGGGATCTCTCGAGCAGTACTTC

V gene: TRBV7-8
J gene: TRBJ1-1
CDR3 length: 16
clone size: -
D gene: -
CDR3 protein: CASSLMWNRPNTEAFF
CDR3 DNA: TGTGCCAGCAGCTTAATGTGGAACCGACCCAACACTGAAGCTTTCTTT

V gene: TRBV30
J gene: TRBJ1-6
CDR3 length: 17
clone size: -
D gene: TRBD1
CDR3 protein: CAWSPHPPGQGGSPLHF
CDR3 DNA: TGTGCCTGGAGTCCCCACCCTCCGGGACAGGGAGGGTCACCCCTCCACTTT

V gene: TRBV9
J gene: TRBJ2-1
CDR3 length: 13
clone size: -
D gene: -
CDR3 protein: CASTGPVPNEQFF
CDR3 DNA: TGTGCCAGCACCGGGCCAGTCCCCAATGAGCAGTTCTTC

V gene: TRBV7-9
J gene: TRBJ1-4
CDR3 length: 16
clone size: -
D gene: -
CDR3 protein: CASSLGSGGANEKLFF
CDR3 DNA: TGTGCCAGCAGCTTAGGGTCCGGGGGGGCTAATGAAAAACTGTTTTTT

V gene: TRBV27
J gene: TRBJ1-1
CDR3 length: 15
clone size: medium-sized
D gene: -
CDR3 protein: CASSLSRGGGAEAFF
CDR3 DNA: TGTGCCAGCAGTTTATCGAGAGGGGGTGGGGCTGAAGCTTTCTTT